These T cell receptor beta chains were read from a single sample in a study of blood T cell repertoires in COVID-19. Assay: immunoSEQ multiplex PCR; the TCRdb copy retains only in-frame clones and omits some. The sample lists hundreds of thousands of clones; around 83% were seen once. Sequencing was performed on peripheral blood. These receptors all stem from a woman of 80 years or more with acute or convalescent COVID-19. Both conserved end residues are part of each CDR3. Fields, in order: D gene, V gene, clone size, J gene, CDR3 protein, CDR3 DNA. The D gene is left open where the match is weak. Size tells how often a clone was seen (once, few, many) or the class of an expanded clone, and some rows leave it out.

>TRBD1|TRBV18|.|TRBJ1-2
CASSQTGGDGYTF
TGTGCCAGCTCCCAGACAGGGGGCGATGGCTACACCTTC
>TRBD1|TRBV7-9|.|TRBJ1-6
CASSPGQGSSYNSPLHF
TGTGCCAGCAGCCCTGGACAGGGGAGCTCCTATAATTCACCCCTCCACTTT
>TRBD1|TRBV2|.|TRBJ1-2
CASKRDREYGYTF
TGTGCCAGCAAAAGGGACAGGGAATATGGCTACACCTTC
>TRBD2|TRBV5-1|.|TRBJ2-1
CASSAGTSGGAGGFF
TGCGCCAGCAGCGCCGGGACTAGCGGGGGGGCCGGTGGGTTCTTC
>TRBD1|TRBV5-4|.|TRBJ2-3
CASSADRGRGDTQYF
TGTGCCAGCAGCGCCGACAGGGGGCGCGGGGATACGCAGTATTTT
>TRBD1|TRBV5-4|.|TRBJ2-5
CASSDKTGMWETQYF
TGTGCCAGCAGCGACAAGACAGGGATGTGGGAGACCCAGTACTTC
>TRBD1|TRBV28|.|TRBJ1-6
CASSSDRANSPLHF
TGTGCCAGCAGTTCCGACAGGGCTAATTCACCCCTCCACTTT
>.|TRBV7-2|.|TRBJ2-5
CASSLKTGGPQETQYF
TGTGCCAGCAGCTTAAAAACCGGGGGACCACAAGAGACCCAGTACTTC
>TRBD2|TRBV6-5|.|TRBJ2-1
CASSQGLAGWNEQFF
TGTGCCAGCAGCCAGGGACTAGCGGGTTGGAATGAGCAGTTCTTC
>TRBD1|TRBV13|.|TRBJ1-2
CASSSPGGSLYGYTF
TGTGCCAGCAGCTCCCCAGGGGGCTCGTTATATGGCTACACCTTC
>.|TRBV5-1|.|TRBJ1-2
CASSLDGDGVGYTF
TGCGCCAGCAGCTTGGACGGCGACGGGGTTGGCTACACCTTC
>.|TRBV5-1|.|TRBJ2-5
CASNRVAETQYF
TGCGCCAGCAACAGGGTCGCAGAGACCCAGTACTTC
>TRBD2|TRBV28|.|TRBJ2-5
CASSLAGGSGSQYF
TGTGCCAGCAGTCTAGCGGGGGGGAGCGGCTCCCAGTACTTC
>.|TRBV18|.|TRBJ1-4
CASSPLRGINEKLFF
TGTGCCAGCTCACCTCTCCGAGGGATTAATGAAAAACTGTTTTTT
>.|TRBV3-1/TRBV3-2|.|TRBJ1-6
CASSQVRGNSPLHF
TGTGCCAGCAGCCAAGTAAGGGGTAATTCACCCCTCCACTTT
>TRBD1|TRBV5-4|.|TRBJ1-4
CASSSRPGTGLNEKLFF
TGTGCCAGCAGCTCCAGACCCGGGACAGGGTTAAATGAAAAACTGTTTTTT
>TRBD1|TRBV2|.|TRBJ1-1
CASSRTGGGYTEAFF
TGTGCCAGCAGCAGAACAGGGGGCGGGTACACTGAAGCTTTCTTT
>.|TRBV5-1|.|TRBJ1-3
CASSLLGLSSGNTIYF
TGCGCCAGCAGCTTGCTAGGCCTCAGCTCTGGAAACACCATATATTTT
>TRBD2|TRBV19|.|TRBJ2-3
CASSIGLAGATSTDTQYF
TGTGCCAGTAGTATAGGGCTAGCGGGAGCCACTAGCACAGATACGCAGTATTTT
>TRBD2|TRBV2|.|TRBJ2-1
CASRRGGHEQFF
TGTGCCAGCAGACGGGGGGGCCATGAGCAGTTCTTC
>TRBD2|TRBV7-3|.|TRBJ2-1
CASSLGRGRTRPDNEQFF
TGTGCCAGCAGCTTAGGGCGGGGGAGGACACGGCCGGACAATGAGCAGTTCTTC
>.|TRBV28|.|TRBJ1-1
CASNLVWRTEAFF
TGTGCCAGCAACCTGGTGTGGAGGACTGAAGCTTTCTTT
>.|TRBV2|.|TRBJ1-1
CASSVQGSNTEAFF
TGTGCCAGCAGTGTACAGGGATCAAACACTGAAGCTTTCTTT
>TRBD1|TRBV19|few|TRBJ2-1
CASSTVGQGWNEQFF
TGTGCCAGTAGTACAGTAGGACAGGGGTGGAATGAGCAGTTCTTC
>TRBD1|TRBV19|.|TRBJ2-7
CASSIPGQGTGEQYF
TGTGCCAGTAGTATCCCCGGACAGGGGACGGGCGAGCAGTACTTC
>TRBD1|TRBV7-9|once|TRBJ2-7
CASSPSRPDRGYEQYF
TGTGCCAGCAGCCCCTCCCGTCCGGACAGGGGTTACGAGCAGTACTTC
>TRBD1|TRBV30|.|TRBJ1-5
CAWSVLGQGVQPQHF
TGTGCCTGGAGTGTACTGGGGCAGGGGGTGCAGCCCCAGCATTTT
>.|TRBV28|.|TRBJ1-2
CASTDTGKKDGYTF
TGTGCCAGCACCGATACAGGGAAAAAAGATGGCTACACCTTC
>.|TRBV27|.|TRBJ1-2
CASRGSGSNYGYTF
TGTGCCAGCAGGGGCAGCGGCTCTAACTATGGCTACACCTTC
>TRBD1|TRBV2|few|TRBJ1-6
CASTAQGAKNNSPLHF
TGTGCCAGCACCGCCCAGGGGGCTAAGAATAATTCACCCCTCCACTTT
>.|TRBV28|.|TRBJ1-2
CASSLYTGGYTF
TGTGCCAGCAGTTTATACACGGGGGGCTACACCTTC
>.|TRBV3-1/TRBV3-2|.|TRBJ2-1
CASTNPGNYNEQFF
TGTGCCAGCACGAACCCGGGGAACTACAATGAGCAGTTCTTC
>TRBD2|TRBV2|.|TRBJ2-1
CASGHRTSGGAEQFF
TGTGCCAGCGGTCACCGGACTAGCGGGGGGGCTGAGCAGTTCTTC
>TRBD2|TRBV2|.|TRBJ2-5
CASSRIGTSGAPARETQYF
TGTGCCAGCAGCAGAATAGGGACTAGCGGGGCCCCCGCTCGAGAGACCCAGTACTTC
>.|TRBV24-1|.|TRBJ1-4
CATSAKTHSGEKLFF
TGTGCCACCAGTGCCAAGACCCACTCGGGTGAAAAACTGTTTTTT
>TRBD1|TRBV19|.|TRBJ1-5
CASSPPGTGLGANQPQHF
TGTGCCAGTAGTCCACCCGGGACAGGGCTAGGGGCCAATCAGCCCCAGCATTTT
>.|TRBV3-1/TRBV3-2|.|TRBJ2-7
CASSQRVYEQYF
TGTGCCAGCAGCCAACGAGTCTACGAGCAGTACTTC
>.|TRBV5-4|few|TRBJ1-6
CASRPDNSPLHF
TGTGCCAGCAGACCGGATAATTCACCCCTCCACTTT
>.|TRBV4-1|once|TRBJ1-3
CASSHALSSGNTIYF
TGCGCCAGCAGCCATGCTTTGAGCTCTGGAAACACCATATATTTT
>.|TRBV7-9|.|TRBJ1-1
CASSSEGFRAFF
TGTGCCAGCAGCTCCGAGGGATTTAGAGCTTTCTTT
>TRBD1|TRBV5-1|.|TRBJ2-1
CASSLGTGLYNEQFF
TGCGCCAGCAGCCTAGGGACAGGGCTTTACAATGAGCAGTTCTTC
>TRBD1|TRBV7-8|.|TRBJ1-1
CASSLTEDRLNTEAFF
TGTGCCAGCAGCTTAACCGAGGACAGGCTGAACACTGAAGCTTTCTTT
>.|TRBV28|.|TRBJ1-2
CASRTGSSTGYTF
TGTGCCAGCAGAACAGGGAGTTCTACTGGCTACACCTTC
>.|TRBV13|.|TRBJ1-1
CASSYDGGTGEAFF
TGTGCCAGCAGCTACGACGGGGGGACGGGTGAAGCTTTCTTT
>.|TRBV28|.|TRBJ1-5
CASSTPRGQPQHF
TGTGCCAGCAGTACCCCGAGGGGGCAGCCCCAGCATTTT
>TRBD1|TRBV7-8|few|TRBJ2-1
CASSSFDGTGSWYEQFF
TGTGCCAGCAGCTCATTTGATGGGACAGGGAGTTGGTATGAGCAGTTCTTC
>TRBD2|TRBV5-1|.|TRBJ2-1
CASSPQPGLQPTKYNEQFF
TGCGCCAGCAGCCCCCAACCGGGACTACAACCTACAAAATACAATGAGCAGTTCTTC
>.|TRBV2|once|TRBJ1-6
CASSEAEYQRSPLHF
TGTGCCAGCAGTGAAGCCGAGTATCAGCGTTCACCCCTCCACTTT
>.|TRBV5-1|few|TRBJ1-2
CASSSNNGGGYTF
TGCGCCAGCAGCTCCAACAACGGCGGAGGCTACACCTTC
>.|TRBV9|.|TRBJ1-3
CASSVDGGTTSGNTIYF
TGTGCCAGCAGCGTAGACGGGGGGACCACCTCTGGAAACACCATATATTTT
>.|TRBV19|few|TRBJ1-1
CASSYGVRGTEAFF
TGTGCCAGTAGTTATGGAGTCAGAGGTACTGAAGCTTTCTTT
>.|TRBV5-1|.|TRBJ2-5
CASSRERGTQYF
TGCGCCAGCAGCCGGGAGAGGGGGACCCAGTACTTC
>.|TRBV6-5|.|TRBJ1-6
CASRRGQQHNSPLHF
TGTGCCAGCAGAAGGGGACAACAACATAATTCACCCCTCCACTTT
>TRBD2|TRBV3-1/TRBV3-2|.|TRBJ2-5
CASSQRGGETQYF
TGTGCCAGCAGCCAACGGGGGGGAGAGACCCAGTACTTC
>.|TRBV6-5|.|TRBJ1-1
CASLAGRATEAFF
TGTGCCAGCCTCGCTGGGAGGGCCACTGAAGCTTTCTTT
>.|TRBV11-2|.|TRBJ2-2
CASSNRLDTGELFF
TGTGCCAGCAGCAACCGACTTGACACCGGGGAGCTGTTTTTT